Shown below are 32 T cell receptor beta chains from a single sample sequenced in a study of blood T cells in healthy people across ages. Sample-barcoded 5' priming and a J-beta primer mix drove a second PCR of 7 to 11 cycles. Each CDR3 protein is one row after TCRdb ran MiXCR on the 5' RACE reads. The sample lists about 800,000 distinct CDR3 sequences; roughly 25% were seen once. These same records also appear under a second study, on T cells of mothers and their children.

The material sequenced was blood. These receptors came from a boy aged 5-17 years in good health.

This chain uses TRBV6-5 with TRBJ2-7, with D maybe TRBD2 (6 bases). In germline, CDR1 is MNHEY, CDR2 SVGAGI. Trimming shortened V by 5 bases and J by 5 bases, and 16 bases separated the two germline ends. This CDR3 has 14 amino acids. CDR3 sequence: CASSPRRVGDEQYF. DNA of the CDR3: TGTGCCAGCAGTCCCCGGAGGGTGGGCGACGAGCAGTACTTC.

CDR3 sequence reads: CASRATEEKLFF. The CDR3, as DNA: TGTGCCAGCAGGGCGACAGAAGAAAAACTGTTTTTT. The J gene is TRBJ1-4, the V gene TRBV6-2 or TRBV6-3; D possibly corresponds to TRBD1 (5 bases). This CDR3 has 12 residues. V lost 6 bases and J lost 8, with 10 bases in between. The germline V gene encodes CDR1 MNHEY and CDR2 SVGEGT.

This chain connects TRBV2 to TRBJ2-5, with D hard to call. The CDR3 sequence is 14 residues long. Trimming shortened V by 4 bases and J by 5 bases, and 14 bases separated the two germline ends. Germline CDR1 reads SNHLY; CDR2 reads FYNNEI. The DNA of the CDR3 is TGTGCCAGCAGTGTGGGTTCCTTAGGTGAGACCCAGTACTTC. This sequence encodes CASSVGSLGETQYF.

This sequence joins TRBV2 and TRBJ2-2; 10 bases align to TRBD1. The germline V gene has CDR1 SNHLY and CDR2 FYNNEI. V dropped 4 bases and J dropped 6; count of bases not matched to a gene: 5. The CDR3 sequence is 15 residues long. CDR3 DNA: TGTGCCAGCAGTGCTCCCGGGACAGGGGCCGGGGAGCTGTTTTTT. It codes for CASSAPGTGAGELFF.

The chain is built from TRBV7-9 and TRBJ1-1; TRBD1 is a possible D gene (5 bases). From germline, CDR1 is SEHNR and CDR2 FQNEAQ (reference sequence). CDR3 length: 14 residues. V gave up 5 bases and J gave up 3 bases, with 13 bases separating them. CDR3 nucleotide sequence: TGTGCCAGCAGCACGACAGCACCCTACACTGAAGCTTTCTTT. Translating it yields CASSTTAPYTEAFF.

The J gene is TRBJ2-3, the V gene TRBV5-1, with D unresolved. Germline V CDR1 and CDR2: SGHRS, YFSETQ. The CDR3 consists of 16 residues. V was clipped by 0 bases and J by 1 base, with 12 bases between them. CDR3 protein: CASSLVAYRGTDTQYF. CDR3 bases: TGCGCCAGCAGCTTGGTCGCATACCGCGGCACAGATACGCAGTATTTT.

This chain joins TRBV5-4 and TRBJ2-2; possibly TRBD2 for D (6 bases). Germline V gene data show CDR1 as SGHNT and CDR2 as YYREEE (reference sequence). This CDR3 spans 16 amino acids. Trimming shortened V by 2 bases and J by 1 base, and 12 bases separated the two germline ends. The CDR3 is CASSLGGAGNTGELFF. The CDR3 region has the DNA TGTGCCAGCAGCTTAGGAGGGGCGGGGAACACCGGGGAGCTGTTTTTT. Combining the CDR3 with reference TRBV5-4 and TRBJ2-2 gives the whole variable domain ETGVTQSPTHLIKTRGQQVTLRCSSQSGHNTVSWYQQALGQGPQFIFQYYREEENGRGNFPPRFSGLQFPNYSSELNVNALELDDSALYLCASSLGGAGNTGELFFGEGSRLTVL.

The V and J genes are TRBV11-2 and TRBJ2-2; 7 bases agree with TRBD2. V shed 3 bases, J shed 1 base, and the junction held 5 bases outside the gene matches. Germline lookup yields CDR1 SGHAT and CDR2 FQNNGV. The CDR3 covers 16 residues. The CDR3 DNA reads as TGTGCCAGCAGCTTCAAAGCGGGATGGAACACCGGGGAGCTGTTTTTT. It yields the protein CASSFKAGWNTGELFF. Looking up the rest from reference TRBV11-2 and TRBJ2-2 gives the full variable domain: EAGVAQSPRYKIIEKRQSVAFWCNPISGHATLYWYQQILGQGPKLLIQFQNNGVVDDSQLPKDRFSAERLKGVDSTLKIQPAKLEDSAVYLCASSFKAGWNTGELFFGEGSRLTVL.

The chain carries TRBV20-1 and TRBJ2-2, with TRBD1 as a possible D gene (9 bases). Germline CDR1 reads DFQATT; CDR2 reads SNEGSKA (reference sequence). V was shortened by 3 bases and J by 5 bases, with 19 bases between the two germline ends. CDR3 size: 16 residues. The CDR3 nucleotides read TGCAGTGCTAGGACGGGACAGGGACTAGGAACCGGGGAGCTGTTTTTT. Translation gives CSARTGQGLGTGELFF.

This sequence joins TRBV4-1 and TRBJ2-5; 9 bases agree with TRBD2. The J call is uncertain, as TRBJ2-7 better fits the DNA end. In germline, CDR1 is MGHRA, CDR2 YSYEKL. The CDR3 is 16 amino acids. The CDR3 region is CASSQGGRGGQYEQYF. For the CDR3, the DNA is TGCGCCAGCAGCCAAGGCGGGCGGGGGGGCCAGTACGAGCAGTACTTC.

The chain has TRBV27 and TRBJ1-2; TRBD1 might be the D (5 bases). This CDR3 has 14 amino acids. CDR1 MNHEY and CDR2 SMNVEV come from the germline V gene (reference sequence). V was shortened by 2 bases and J by 7 bases, with 14 bases between the two germline ends. The CDR3 DNA reads TGTGCCAGCAGTTTAAGGGGAGGGGCGCGTGGCTACACCTTC. Its translation: CASSLRGGARGYTF.

The chain uses TRBV3-1 and TRBJ1-2; D is perhaps TRBD1 (5 bases). This CDR3 has 14 amino acids. Trimming pared 2 bases from V and 6 bases from J, leaving 13 bases between. Germline lookup yields CDR1 LGHDT and CDR2 YNNKEL (reference sequence). The CDR3 DNA reads as TGTGCCAGCAGCCAAAGATCCAGGGACCATGGCTACACCTTC. Its protein product is CASSQRSRDHGYTF.

V is TRBV29-1 and J is TRBJ2-1; tentatively, D is TRBD1 (5 bases). The assigned J gene may be wrong: the sequence end matches TRBJ2-7 better. Per the germline V gene, CDR1 is SQVTM and CDR2 is ANQGSEA. The CDR3 runs 12 residues. CDR3 coding DNA: TGCAGCGTTGGACAGAGCCTCTCCGAGCAGTACTTC. Protein product: CSVGQSLSEQYF.

The chain links TRBV15 to TRBJ2-7; D not resolved. The CDR3 length is 16 residues. Trimming removed 1 base at V and 0 bases at J, with 13 bases between. CDR1 and CDR2 (germline): LNHNV, YYDKDF (reference sequence). The CDR3 DNA is TGTGCCACCAGCAGAGGAGGACCGAAAAGCTCCTACGAGCAGTACTTC. It is translated as CATSRGGPKSSYEQYF.

This sequence joins TRBV7-6 and TRBJ2-2; TRBD2 matches at 8 bases. J was trimmed by 7 bases and V by 3 bases; bases with no gene match: 7. The CDR3 extends over 15 amino acids. Germline-derived CDR1 and CDR2 are SGHVS and FNYEAQ. Here the CDR3 reads CASSLPGLVLGELFF. The DNA of the CDR3 is TGTGCCAGCAGCTTGCCGGGACTAGTTCTCGGGGAGCTGTTTTTT.

This clonotype was seen more than once but under ten times. The chain joins TRBV6-5 to TRBJ1-4; D remains unclear. The CDR3 runs to 13 residues. CDR1 MNHEY and CDR2 SVGAGI come from the germline V gene. The V gene lost 11 bases and the J gene lost 7 bases, with 17 bases spanning the gap. DNA for the CDR3: TGTGCCTACCCGGCCGAGGATGGTGAAAAACTGTTTTTT. It translates to CAYPAEDGEKLFF.

CDR3 sequence reads: CASSVDSGASYEQYF. Written as DNA, the CDR3 is TGTGCCAGCAGCGTAGATTCAGGGGCCTCCTACGAGCAGTACTTC. V is TRBV9 and J is TRBJ2-5; a possible D gene is TRBD1 (6 bases). The J call may not be correct, given that the DNA end is closer to TRBJ2-7. The CDR3 totals 15 residues. Per the germline V gene, CDR1 is SGDLS and CDR2 is YYNGEE.

This clonotype was found a few times. This chain uses TRBV20-1 with TRBJ2-7, with D tentatively TRBD2 (6 bases). V lost 1 base to trimming and J lost 6 bases, with 16 bases between them. Germline-derived CDR1 and CDR2 are DFQATT and SNEGSKA (reference sequence). The CDR3 consists of 14 residues. The DNA for the CDR3 is TGCAGTGCTAGAGGCGGGGTCATCCCCTCCGAGCAGTACTTC. Its protein product is CSARGGVIPSEQYF.

Regarding this clonotype: An end of the junction differs from the germline gene, which may be a read error. The J gene is TRBJ2-3, the V gene TRBV7-2; maybe TRBD2 (5 bases). Germline loops: CDR1 SGHTA, CDR2 FQGNSA. The CDR3 loop spans 16 amino acids. The CDR3 spells CASSLMAGSSTDTQYF. CDR3 in DNA: TGTGCCAGCAGCTTAATGGCTGGCTCTAGCACGGATACGCAGTATTTT.

V is TRBV4-3 and J is TRBJ2-4; tentative D call: TRBD1 (6 bases). The CDR3 runs 15 residues. Per germline, CDR1 LGHNA and CDR2 YSLEER. With 2 bases removed from V and 5 bases from J, the gap between germline ends came to 13 bases. The CDR3 DNA reads as TGCGCCAGCAGCCAACTACAGGGAGTCCAAAACATTCAGTACTTC. It yields the protein CASSQLQGVQNIQYF.

This rearrangement joins TRBV14 to TRBJ2-1, with 8 bases aligning to TRBD2. The ends lost 0 bases at V and 9 bases at J; junction bases unmatched: 10. The germline V gene encodes CDR1 SGHDN and CDR2 FVKESK. The CDR3 is 16 residues long. The CDR3 region is CASSQETGGPISEQFF. The CDR3 region has the DNA TGTGCCAGCAGCCAAGAAACGGGAGGGCCGATTTCTGAGCAGTTCTTC.

J is TRBJ2-5 and V is TRBV7-2; 8 positions match TRBD2. CDR1 SGHTA and CDR2 FQGNSA come from the germline V gene. V shed 5 bases and J 4 bases; nucleotides not matched to a gene: 6. The CDR3 runs to 14 residues. CDR3 in amino acids: CASSGGLVGETQYF. For the CDR3, the DNA is TGTGCCAGCAGCGGGGGACTAGTGGGAGAGACCCAGTACTTC.

This clonotype came up a few times. The CDR3 loop is CASSLVSTSGGTDTQYF. The CDR3, as DNA: TGTGCCAGCAGCTTAGTGTCGACTAGCGGGGGCACAGATACGCAGTATTTT. The chain is built from TRBV7-6 and TRBJ2-3; 11 nucleotides align to TRBD2. CDR1 and CDR2 from the germline V gene are SGHVS and FNYEAQ. Germline trimming cut 1 base from V and 1 base from J; bases unmatched to any gene: 4. This CDR3 is 17 amino acids long.

The chain employs TRBV3-1 and TRBJ1-4, with 9 bases that match TRBD1. Trimming removed 4 bases from V and 8 bases from J; junction bases left unmatched: 8. This CDR3 contains 15 residues. Germline lookup yields CDR1 LGHDT and CDR2 YNNKEL (reference sequence). The CDR3 sequence is CASSPWTGAREKLFF. CDR3 in DNA: TGTGCCAGCAGCCCTTGGACAGGGGCGAGGGAAAAACTGTTTTTT.

Concerning this clonotype: Mismatch with germline at one junction end may stem from a read error. The V gene is TRBV2, the J gene TRBJ2-5, with D perhaps being TRBD1 or TRBD2 (5 bases each). The germline CDR1 and CDR2 sequences are SNHLY and FYNNEI. This CDR3 comprises 10 residues. DNA of the CDR3: TGTGCCGGCAGGGAGGAGACCCAGTACTTC. This translates into CAGREETQYF.

The V gene is TRBV4-3, the J gene TRBJ1-2; TRBD1 agrees at 8 bases. The CDR3 runs to 13 residues. Per germline, CDR1 LGHNA and CDR2 YSLEER. The ends lost 2 bases at V and 6 bases at J; junction bases unmatched: 2. The DNA of the CDR3 is TGCGCCAGCAGCCAAAACAGGGGGAATGGCTACACCTTC. This gives the protein CASSQNRGNGYTF.

This clonotype was observed a few times. The chain combines TRBV5-1 with TRBJ2-1; 11 nucleotides align to TRBD1. Germline CDR1 reads SGHRS; CDR2 reads YFSETQ. J was trimmed by 8 bases and V by 4 bases; bases with no gene match: 8. The CDR3 sequence is 15 residues long. CDR3 in DNA: TGCGCCAGCAGCCCCTCGGGACAGGGGGTCCATGAGCAGTTCTTC. This encodes CASSPSGQGVHEQFF.

The chain employs TRBV27 and TRBJ2-6; D possibly corresponds to TRBD1 (6 bases). Germline assignment: CDR1 MNHEY and CDR2 SMNVEV (reference sequence). V lost 6 bases to trimming and J lost 0 bases, with 18 bases between them. The length of the CDR3 is 18 residues. CDR3 in amino acids: CASSPYRTDSSGANVLTF. Written as DNA, the CDR3 is TGTGCCAGCAGCCCTTATCGGACAGATTCCTCTGGGGCCAACGTCCTGACTTTC.

The chain recombines TRBV28 with TRBJ2-5, with a possible D match to TRBD2 (5 bases). Germline CDR1 and CDR2: MDHEN and SYDVKM. With 4 bases removed from V and 5 bases from J, the gap between germline ends came to 11 bases. This CDR3 has 13 residues. CDR3 nucleotides: TGTGCCAGCAGTTCCACTAGATCGGAGACCCAGTACTTC. The encoded protein is CASSSTRSETQYF.

Only a few counts were recorded for this clonotype. The gene calls are TRBV20-1 and TRBJ2-5; D possibly corresponds to TRBD1 (5 bases). The germline CDR1 and CDR2 sequences are DFQATT and SNEGSKA (reference sequence). The CDR3 runs to 17 residues. CDR3: CSQTERGVPIVLETQYF. DNA for the CDR3: TGCAGCCAGACCGAAAGGGGTGTTCCTATAGTCTTAGAGACCCAGTACTTC.

This chain uses TRBV20-1 with TRBJ1-1; D perhaps matches TRBD1 (5 bases). The germline gives CDR1 DFQATT, CDR2 SNEGSKA (reference sequence). CDR3 size: 15 residues. Trimming cost V 0 bases and J 2 bases, with 13 bases left between them. DNA for the CDR3: TGCAGTGCTAGAGATTTAGAGGGGTTCAACACTGAAGCTTTCTTT. Amino acid sequence: CSARDLEGFNTEAFF.

This clonotype was recorded many times. The rearrangement joins TRBV15 to TRBJ2-1, with TRBD2 matching 9 bases. This CDR3 region has 14 residues. V gave up 1 base and J gave up 5 bases; unmatched junction bases: 0. In germline, CDR1 is LNHNV, CDR2 YYDKDF (reference sequence). CDR3 amino acids: CATSRGLADNEQFF. The CDR3 DNA reads TGTGCCACCAGCAGAGGACTAGCGGACAATGAGCAGTTCTTC.